This entry is about one T cell receptor (beta chain). The data derive from a study of T cell changes during pregnancy in multiple sclerosis. V dropped 3 bases and J dropped 6; count of bases not matched to a gene: 14. Per germline, CDR1 SGHRS and CDR2 YFSETQ. This CDR3 is built from 18 residues. Clones were sequenced by immunoSEQ multiplex PCR, and TCRdb holds only the in-frame ones, with some missing. The repertoire holds about 48,000 clones, with about nine tenths as singletons. Sequences were derived from CD4+ T cells from peripheral blood mononuclear cells, sampled in the third trimester of pregnancy. The TCR was taken from a female donor with multiple sclerosis, enrolled in a pregnancy study. The chain couples TRBV5-1 to TRBJ2-1, with 11 bases that match TRBD2. This CDR3 is CASSSRTSGLPGINEQFF. The CDR3 region has the DNA TGCGCCAGCAGCTCCAGGACTAGCGGGCTACCGGGTATCAATGAGCAGTTCTTC.